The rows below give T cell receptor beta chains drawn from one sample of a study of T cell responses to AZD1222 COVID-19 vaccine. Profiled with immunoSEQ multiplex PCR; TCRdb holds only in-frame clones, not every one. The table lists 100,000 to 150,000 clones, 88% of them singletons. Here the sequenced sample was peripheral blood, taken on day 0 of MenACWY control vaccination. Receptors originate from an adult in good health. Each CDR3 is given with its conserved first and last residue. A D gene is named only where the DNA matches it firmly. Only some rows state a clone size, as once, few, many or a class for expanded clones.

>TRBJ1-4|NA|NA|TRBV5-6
CASSSWVVGEKLFF
TGTGCCAGCAGCTCATGGGTCGTCGGTGAAAAACTGTTTTTT
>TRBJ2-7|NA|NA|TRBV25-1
CASSERTYYEQYF
TGTGCCAGCAGTGAGCGGACTTATTACGAGCAGTACTTC
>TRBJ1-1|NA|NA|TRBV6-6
CATLGGTLNTEAFF
TGTGCCACCCTTGGTGGCACCCTAAACACTGAAGCTTTCTTT
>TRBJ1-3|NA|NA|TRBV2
CASSLGRNSGNTIYF
TGTGCCAGCAGTCTGGGACGGAACTCTGGAAACACCATATATTTT
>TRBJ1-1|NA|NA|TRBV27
CASSLLGANTEAFF
TGTGCCAGCAGTTTGTTAGGGGCGAACACTGAAGCTTTCTTT
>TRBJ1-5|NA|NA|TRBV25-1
CASSDLLVNQPQHF
TGTGCCAGCAGTGACCTACTCGTGAATCAGCCCCAGCATTTT
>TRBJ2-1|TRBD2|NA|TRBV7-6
CASSLSSGRHNEQFF
TGTGCCAGCAGCTTATCTAGCGGGAGGCACAATGAGCAGTTCTTC
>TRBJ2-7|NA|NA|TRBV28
CASRGSVWEYF
TGTGCCAGCAGGGGAAGCGTATGGGAGTACTTC
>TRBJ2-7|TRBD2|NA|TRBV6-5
CASTTGTRAGEQYF
TGTGCCAGCACCACGGGGACTAGGGCTGGGGAGCAGTACTTC
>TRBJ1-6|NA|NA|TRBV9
CASSVRVGNSPLHF
TGTGCCAGCAGCGTCAGGGTTGGTAATTCACCCCTCCACTTT
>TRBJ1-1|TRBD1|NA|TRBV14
CASSQVGQGAGAFF
TGTGCCAGCAGCCAAGTAGGGCAGGGGGCAGGAGCTTTCTTT
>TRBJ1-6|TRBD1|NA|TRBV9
CASSVSGTGGGNSPLHF
TGTGCCAGCAGCGTATCCGGGACAGGGGGCGGTAATTCACCCCTCCACTTT
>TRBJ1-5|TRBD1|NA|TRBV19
CASSIGGTANQPQHF
TGTGCCAGTAGTATAGGGGGGACAGCGAATCAGCCCCAGCATTTT
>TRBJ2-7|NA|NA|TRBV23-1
CASSQRKRESSYEQYF
TGCGCCAGCAGTCAAAGAAAAAGGGAGTCATCCTACGAGCAGTACTTC
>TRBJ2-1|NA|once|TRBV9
CASSVADEQFF
TGTGCCAGCAGCGTAGCGGATGAGCAGTTCTTC
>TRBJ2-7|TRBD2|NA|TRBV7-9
CASSLRLAGVINEQYF
TGTGCCAGCAGCTTAAGGCTAGCGGGAGTAATAAACGAGCAGTACTTC
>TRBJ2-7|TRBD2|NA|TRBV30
CAWTSGDSYEQYF
TGTGCCTGGACTAGCGGGGACTCCTACGAGCAGTACTTC
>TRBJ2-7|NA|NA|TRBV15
CATSRGRQTYEQYF
TGTGCCACCAGCAGAGGTAGGCAGACCTACGAGCAGTACTTC
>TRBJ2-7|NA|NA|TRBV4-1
CASSPSRDNLNSYEQYF
TGCGCCAGCAGCCCGTCCCGGGACAACCTCAACTCCTACGAGCAGTACTTC
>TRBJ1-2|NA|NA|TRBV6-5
CASSPDRRGYTF
TGTGCCAGCAGTCCGGACCGCCGGGGCTACACCTTC
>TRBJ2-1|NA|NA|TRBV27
CASSLRFRQVSTRLADPNEQFF
TGTGCCAGCAGTTTGCGTTTTAGACAGGTCTCAACACGACTAGCTGATCCCAATGAGCAGTTCTTC
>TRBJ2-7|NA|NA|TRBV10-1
CASSGTHSGEQYF
TGCGCCAGCAGTGGGACGCATTCTGGCGAGCAGTACTTC
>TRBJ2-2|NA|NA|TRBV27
CASTMTRNTGELFF
TGTGCCAGCACAATGACTAGGAACACCGGGGAGCTGTTTTTT
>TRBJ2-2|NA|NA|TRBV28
CASSPEGGNTGELFF
TGTGCCAGCAGTCCTGAGGGGGGGAACACCGGGGAGCTGTTTTTT
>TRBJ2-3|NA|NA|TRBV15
CATSRDIRGPDTQYF
TGTGCCACCAGCAGAGATATTCGGGGCCCAGATACGCAGTATTTT
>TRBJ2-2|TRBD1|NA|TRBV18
CASSPQTGEVTGELFF
TGTGCCAGCTCACCACAGACAGGGGAAGTTACCGGGGAGCTGTTTTTT
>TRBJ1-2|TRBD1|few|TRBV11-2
CASSKEGARGYTF
TGTGCCAGCAGCAAGGAGGGGGCAAGGGGCTACACCTTC
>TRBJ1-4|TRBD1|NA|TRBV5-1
CASSLGGTDKGKLFF
TGCGCCAGCAGCTTAGGCGGGACAGACAAAGGAAAACTGTTTTTT
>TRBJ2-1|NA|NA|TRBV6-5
CASSMPSSVDPFF
TGTGCCAGCAGTATGCCCTCTAGCGTTGATCCGTTCTTC
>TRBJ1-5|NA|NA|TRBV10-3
CAISEGEGYESDQPQHF
TGTGCCATCAGTGAGGGGGAGGGCTACGAATCAGATCAGCCCCAGCATTTT
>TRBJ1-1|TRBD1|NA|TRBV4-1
CASSHGTGETEAFF
TGCGCCAGCAGCCACGGGACAGGGGAAACTGAAGCTTTCTTT
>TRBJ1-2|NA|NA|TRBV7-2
CASSAPRGGGIGYGYTF
TGTGCCAGCAGCGCCCCTCGGGGAGGCGGCATCGGCTATGGCTACACCTTC
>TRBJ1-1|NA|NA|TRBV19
CASSLTAGYTEAFF
TGTGCCAGTAGCCTGACGGCGGGTTACACTGAAGCTTTCTTT
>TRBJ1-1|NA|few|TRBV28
CASSLNRVRNTEAFF
TGTGCCAGCAGTTTAAATAGGGTGCGGAACACTGAAGCTTTCTTT
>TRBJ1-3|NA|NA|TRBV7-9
CASTQGIGVISGNTIYF
TGTGCCAGCACCCAAGGGATTGGAGTCATCTCTGGAAACACCATATATTTT
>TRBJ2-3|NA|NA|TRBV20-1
CSAEADTQYF
TGCAGTGCTGAAGCAGATACGCAGTATTTT
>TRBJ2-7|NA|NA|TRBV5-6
CASSDGRDVYEQYF
TGTGCCAGCAGCGATGGCAGGGATGTTTACGAGCAGTACTTC
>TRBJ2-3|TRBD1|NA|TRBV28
CASSPDKLGTGVTDTQYF
TGTGCCAGCAGCCCTGACAAACTGGGGACAGGGGTAACAGATACGCAGTATTTT
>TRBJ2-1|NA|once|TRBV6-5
CASNPTGLYNEQFF
TGTGCCAGCAACCCGACGGGACTCTACAATGAGCAGTTCTTC
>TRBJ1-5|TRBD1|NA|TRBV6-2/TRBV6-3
CASSSGQGAFSNQPQHF
TGTGCCAGCAGTTCCGGACAGGGGGCGTTTAGCAATCAGCCCCAGCATTTT
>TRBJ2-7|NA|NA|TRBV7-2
CASSERHPSYEQYF
TGTGCCAGCAGCGAGCGACATCCGAGTTACGAGCAGTACTTC
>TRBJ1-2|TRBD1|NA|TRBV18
CASSSQGEFYGYTF
TGTGCCAGCTCATCCCAGGGGGAATTCTATGGCTACACCTTC
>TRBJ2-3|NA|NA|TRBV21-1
CAPTSGVEDTQYF
TGTGCTCCGACTAGCGGGGTCGAAGATACGCAGTATTTT